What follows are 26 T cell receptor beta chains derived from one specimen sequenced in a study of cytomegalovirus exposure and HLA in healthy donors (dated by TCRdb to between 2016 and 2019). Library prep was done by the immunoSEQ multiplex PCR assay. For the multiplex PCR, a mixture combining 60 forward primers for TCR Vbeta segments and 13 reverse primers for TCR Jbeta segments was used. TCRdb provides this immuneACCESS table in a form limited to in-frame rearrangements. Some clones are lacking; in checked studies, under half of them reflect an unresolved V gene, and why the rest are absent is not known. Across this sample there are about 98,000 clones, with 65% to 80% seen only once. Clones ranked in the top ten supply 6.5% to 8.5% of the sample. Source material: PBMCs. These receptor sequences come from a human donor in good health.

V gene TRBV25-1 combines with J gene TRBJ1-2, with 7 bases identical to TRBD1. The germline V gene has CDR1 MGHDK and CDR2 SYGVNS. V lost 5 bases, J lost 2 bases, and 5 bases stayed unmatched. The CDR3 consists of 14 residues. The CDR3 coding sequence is TGTGCCAGCAGTTTGTGGGGACAGAACTATGGCTACACCTTC. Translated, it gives CASSLWGQNYGYTF.

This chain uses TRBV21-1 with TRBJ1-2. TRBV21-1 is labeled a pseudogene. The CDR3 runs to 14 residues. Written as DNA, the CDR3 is TGTGCCAGCAGCCCCCCGCGGCACTTGGTCGGCTACACCTTC. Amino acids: CASSPPRHLVGYTF.

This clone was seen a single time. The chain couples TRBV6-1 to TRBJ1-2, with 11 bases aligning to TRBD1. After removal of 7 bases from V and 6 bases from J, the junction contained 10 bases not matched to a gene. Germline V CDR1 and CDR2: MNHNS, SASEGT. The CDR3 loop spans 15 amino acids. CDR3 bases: TGTGCCAGCACCGCTAGCCGGGACAGGGGGGATGGCTACACCTTC. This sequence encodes CASTASRDRGDGYTF.

In DNA form, the CDR3 reads TGTGCCAGCAGTTATGATTGGACAGGAACTTATGGCTACACCTTC. Its translation is CASSYDWTGTYGYTF. The genes are TRBV6-5 and TRBJ1-2; 7 bases match TRBD1. Germline-derived CDR1 and CDR2 are MNHEY and SVGAGI. The length of the CDR3 is 15 residues. Trimming cost V 3 bases and J 5 bases; bases outside gene matches: 9.

CDR3 residues: CASSQDRLAGVAEQFF. In nucleotides, the CDR3 is TGCGCCAGCAGCCAAGATCGACTAGCGGGAGTAGCTGAGCAGTTCTTC. The chain combines TRBV4-3 with TRBJ2-1, with 12 bases matching TRBD2. The CDR3 runs to 16 residues. Per germline, CDR1 LGHNA and CDR2 YSLEER. The ends lost 0 bases at V and 9 bases at J; junction bases unmatched: 6.

CDR3 in amino acids: CASRLLGECGYTF. The CDR3 nucleotides are TGTGCCAGCAGACTCCTCGGAGAGTGCGGCTACACCTTC. The chain is built from TRBV5-6 and TRBJ1-2; D call uncertain. V lost 5 bases to trimming and J lost 8 bases, with 16 bases between them. The CDR3 totals 13 residues. Germline CDR1 reads SGHDT; CDR2 reads YYEEEE.

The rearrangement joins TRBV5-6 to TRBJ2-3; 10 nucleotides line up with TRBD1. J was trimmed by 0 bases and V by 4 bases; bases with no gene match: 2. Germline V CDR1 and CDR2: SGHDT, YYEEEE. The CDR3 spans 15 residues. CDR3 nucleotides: TGTGCCAGCAGCATGGGACAGGGGAGCACAGATACGCAGTATTTT. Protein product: CASSMGQGSTDTQYF. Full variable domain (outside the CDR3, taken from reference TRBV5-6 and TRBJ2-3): DAGVTQSPTHLIKTRGQQVTLRCSPKSGHDTVSWYQQALGQGPQFIFQYYEEEERQRGNFPDRFSGHQFPNYSSELNVNALLLGDSALYLCASSMGQGSTDTQYFGPGTRLTVL.

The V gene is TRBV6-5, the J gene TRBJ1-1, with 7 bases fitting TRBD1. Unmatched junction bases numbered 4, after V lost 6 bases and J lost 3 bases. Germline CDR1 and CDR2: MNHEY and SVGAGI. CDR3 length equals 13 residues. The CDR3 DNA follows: TGTGCCAGCAGCCAACAGGGGTACACTGAAGCTTTCTTT. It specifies CASSQQGYTEAFF.

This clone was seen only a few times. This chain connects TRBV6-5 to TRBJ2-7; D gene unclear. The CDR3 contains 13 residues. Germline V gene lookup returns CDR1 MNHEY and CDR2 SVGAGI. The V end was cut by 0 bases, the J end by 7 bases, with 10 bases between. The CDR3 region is CASSYSHFEEQYF. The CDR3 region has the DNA TGTGCCAGCAGTTACTCCCATTTTGAGGAGCAGTACTTC.

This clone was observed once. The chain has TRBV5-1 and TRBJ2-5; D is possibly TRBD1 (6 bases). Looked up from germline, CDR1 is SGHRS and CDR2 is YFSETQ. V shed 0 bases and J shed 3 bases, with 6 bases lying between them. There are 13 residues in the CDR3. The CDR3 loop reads CASSLGQEETQYF. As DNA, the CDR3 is TGCGCCAGCAGCTTGGGACAGGAAGAGACCCAGTACTTC. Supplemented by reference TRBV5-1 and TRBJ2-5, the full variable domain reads KAGVTQTPRYLIKTRGQQVTLSCSPISGHRSVSWYQQTPGQGLQFLFEYFSETQRNKGNFPGRFSGRQFSNSRSEMNVSTLELGDSALYLCASSLGQEETQYFGPGTRLLVL.

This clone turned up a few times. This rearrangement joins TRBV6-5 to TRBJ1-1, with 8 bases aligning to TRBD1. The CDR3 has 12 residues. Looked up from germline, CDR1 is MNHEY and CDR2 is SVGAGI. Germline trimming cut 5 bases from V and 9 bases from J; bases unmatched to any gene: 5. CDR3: CASSAGTGQAFF. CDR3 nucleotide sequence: TGTGCCAGCAGTGCGGGGACAGGACAAGCTTTCTTT.

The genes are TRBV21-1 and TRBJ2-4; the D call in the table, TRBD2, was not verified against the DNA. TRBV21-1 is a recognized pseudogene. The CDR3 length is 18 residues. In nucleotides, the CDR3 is TGTGCCAGCAGCAGCGGGGGTCAGAAGCCTCTAGCCAAAAACATTCAGTACTTC. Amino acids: CASSSGGQKPLAKNIQYF.

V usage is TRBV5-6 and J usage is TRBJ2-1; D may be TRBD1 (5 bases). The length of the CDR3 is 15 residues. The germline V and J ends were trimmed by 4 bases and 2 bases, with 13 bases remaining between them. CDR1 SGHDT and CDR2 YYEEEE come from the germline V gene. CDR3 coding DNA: TGTGCCAGCAGCCTAACAGGCGATACCTACAATGAGCAGTTCTTC. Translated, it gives CASSLTGDTYNEQFF.

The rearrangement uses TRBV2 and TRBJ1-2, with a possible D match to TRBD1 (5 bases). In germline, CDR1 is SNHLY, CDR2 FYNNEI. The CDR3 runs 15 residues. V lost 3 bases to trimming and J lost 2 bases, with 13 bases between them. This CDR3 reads CASSDNWGENYGYTF. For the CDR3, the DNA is TGTGCCAGCAGTGATAATTGGGGGGAAAACTATGGCTACACCTTC.

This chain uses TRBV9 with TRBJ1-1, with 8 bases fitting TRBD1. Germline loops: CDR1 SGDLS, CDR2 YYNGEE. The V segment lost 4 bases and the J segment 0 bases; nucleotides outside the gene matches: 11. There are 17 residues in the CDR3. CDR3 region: CASSLGQGSYVNTEAFF. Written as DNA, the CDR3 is TGTGCCAGCAGCCTTGGACAGGGTAGTTACGTGAACACTGAAGCTTTCTTT.

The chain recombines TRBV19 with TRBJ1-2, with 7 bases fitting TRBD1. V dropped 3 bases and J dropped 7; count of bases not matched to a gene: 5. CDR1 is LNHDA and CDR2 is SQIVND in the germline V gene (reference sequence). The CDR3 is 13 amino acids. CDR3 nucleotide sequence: TGTGCCAGTAGTATCCAGGGGGTTGCTGGCTACACCTTC. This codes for CASSIQGVAGYTF.

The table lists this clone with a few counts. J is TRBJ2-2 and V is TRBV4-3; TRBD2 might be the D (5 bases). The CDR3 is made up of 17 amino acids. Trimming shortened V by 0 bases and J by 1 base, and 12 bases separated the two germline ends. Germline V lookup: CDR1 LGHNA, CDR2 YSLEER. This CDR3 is CASSQDRASLNTGELFF. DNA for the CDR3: TGCGCCAGCAGCCAAGATCGGGCTAGCCTGAACACCGGGGAGCTGTTTTTT.

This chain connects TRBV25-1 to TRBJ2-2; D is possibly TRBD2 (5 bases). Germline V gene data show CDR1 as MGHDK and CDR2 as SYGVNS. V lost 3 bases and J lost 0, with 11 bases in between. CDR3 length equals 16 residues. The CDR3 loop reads CASSETGFANTGELFF. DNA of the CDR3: TGTGCCAGCAGTGAGACGGGGTTCGCGAACACCGGGGAGCTGTTTTTT.

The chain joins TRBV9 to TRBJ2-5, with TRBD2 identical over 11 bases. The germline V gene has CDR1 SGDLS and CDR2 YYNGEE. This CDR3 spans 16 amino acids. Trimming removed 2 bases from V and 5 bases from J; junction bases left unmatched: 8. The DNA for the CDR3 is TGTGCCAGCAGCGTGTCTAGCGGGGGGCTAGGTGAGACCCAGTACTTC. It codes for CASSVSSGGLGETQYF.

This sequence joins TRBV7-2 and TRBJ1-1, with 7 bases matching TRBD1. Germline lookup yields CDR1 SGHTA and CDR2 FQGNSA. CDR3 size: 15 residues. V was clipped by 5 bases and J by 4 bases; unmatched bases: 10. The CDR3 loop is CASSRADRSGTEAFF. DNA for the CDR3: TGTGCCAGCAGCCGCGCGGACAGGTCGGGCACTGAAGCTTTCTTT.

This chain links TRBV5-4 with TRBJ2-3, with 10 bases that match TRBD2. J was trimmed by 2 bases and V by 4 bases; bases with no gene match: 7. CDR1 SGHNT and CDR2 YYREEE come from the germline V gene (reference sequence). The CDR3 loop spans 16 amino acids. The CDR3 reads CASSHRTSGTTDTQYF. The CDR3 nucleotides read TGTGCCAGCAGCCATAGGACTAGCGGTACCACAGATACGCAGTATTTT.

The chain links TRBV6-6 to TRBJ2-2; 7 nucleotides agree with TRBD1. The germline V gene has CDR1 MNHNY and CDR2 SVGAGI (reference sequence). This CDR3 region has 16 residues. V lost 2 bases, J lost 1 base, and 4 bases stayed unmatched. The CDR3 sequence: CASSYARQGNTGELFF. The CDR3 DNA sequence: TGTGCCAGCAGTTACGCCAGACAGGGGAACACCGGGGAGCTGTTTTTT.

The CDR3 loop reads CASSLVQGGGEQFF. For the CDR3, the DNA is TGCGCCAGCAGCTTGGTTCAGGGCGGTGGTGAGCAGTTCTTC. This chain joins TRBV5-1 and TRBJ2-1; tentatively, D is TRBD1 (5 bases). Germline lookup yields CDR1 SGHRS and CDR2 YFSETQ. CDR3 length equals 14 residues. Trimming cost V 0 bases and J 9 bases, with 13 bases left between them.

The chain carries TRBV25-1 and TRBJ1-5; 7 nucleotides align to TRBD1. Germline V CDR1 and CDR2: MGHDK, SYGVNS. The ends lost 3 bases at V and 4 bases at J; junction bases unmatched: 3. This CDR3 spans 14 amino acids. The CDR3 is CASSETGWNQPQHF. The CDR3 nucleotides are TGTGCCAGCAGTGAGACAGGGTGGAATCAGCCCCAGCATTTT.

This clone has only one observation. The CDR3 DNA is TGTGCCACCAGCAGAGTTGACGGACAGGGTGTGTGGGGGGAAGCTTTCTTT. Encoded protein: CATSRVDGQGVWGEAFF. The chain uses TRBV15 and TRBJ1-1, with 8 bases fitting TRBD1. This CDR3 is 17 amino acids long. Losses at the gene ends were 1 base for V and 8 bases for J; bases not matched to a gene: 15. Germline CDR1 reads LNHNV; CDR2 reads YYDKDF (reference sequence). Using reference TRBV15 and TRBJ1-1 for the parts outside the CDR3, the full variable domain is DAMVIQNPRYQVTQFGKPVTLSCSQTLNHNVMYWYQQKSSQAPKLLFHYYDKDFNNEADTPDNFQSRRPNTSFCFLDIRSPGLGDTAMYLCATSRVDGQGVWGEAFFGQGTRLTVV.

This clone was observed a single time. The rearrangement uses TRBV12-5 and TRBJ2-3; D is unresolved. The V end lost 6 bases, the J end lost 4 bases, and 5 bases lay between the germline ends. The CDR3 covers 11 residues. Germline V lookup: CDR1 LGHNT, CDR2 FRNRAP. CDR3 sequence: CASGTADTQYF. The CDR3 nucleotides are TGTGCTAGTGGAACAGCAGATACGCAGTATTTT.